This TCR beta chain was sequenced during a study of chemoradiotherapy in HPV16-positive cancers. Study as a whole: Candidate HPV-specific clones and shared TCR motifs came from a couple of HPV16-positive patients. Study-level findings and limits: In HPV16-positive patients, HPV-responsive T-cell expansion tracked better recurrence-free survival. Candidate HPV-specific clones and E7-related TCR motifs grew in tumor during treatment.

Details on this clone: Its antigen is as yet unknown.

Over chemoradiotherapy, repertoires were sampled more than once. The data were produced by immunoSEQ multiplex PCR, yet TCRdb's version contains in-frame clones alone and is incomplete. The repertoire has 9,500 to 15,000 clones, 72% of them found once; the top ten carry under 8.5%. The germline CDR1 and CDR2 sequences are LGHNA and YNFKEQ. V lost 0 bases to trimming and J lost 2 bases, with 14 bases between them. This CDR3 comprises 17 residues. This sequence joins TRBV4-2 and TRBJ2-1, with no clear D. This TCR came from a human donor with HPV-associated anogenital cancer. Sampling took place from a patient who underwent chemoradiotherapy. In DNA, the CDR3 is TGTGCCAGCAGCCAAGAAGGGTCGGGCCTTCCCTACAATGAGCAGTTCTTC. It specifies CASSQEGSGLPYNEQFF.